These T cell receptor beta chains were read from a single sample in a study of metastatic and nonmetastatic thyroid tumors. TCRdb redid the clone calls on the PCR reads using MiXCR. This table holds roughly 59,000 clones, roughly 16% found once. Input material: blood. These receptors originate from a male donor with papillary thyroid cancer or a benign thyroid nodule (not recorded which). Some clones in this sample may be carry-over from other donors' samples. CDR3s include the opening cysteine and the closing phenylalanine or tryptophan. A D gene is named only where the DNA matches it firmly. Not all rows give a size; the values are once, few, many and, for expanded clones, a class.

CDR3 DNA: TGCGCCAGCAGCCCGGACAGGGAGGAGACCCAGTACTTC; CDR3 protein: CASSPDREETQYF; clone size: -; V gene: TRBV4-1; D gene: TRBD1; J gene: TRBJ2-5
CDR3 DNA: TGCGCCAGCAGCTTGGCTGGTGAACCGTTCTTC; CDR3 protein: CASSLAGEPFF; clone size: many; V gene: TRBV5-1; D gene: -; J gene: TRBJ2-1
CDR3 DNA: TGTGCCAGCAGCTGGGGGACAGAAGCTTTCTTT; CDR3 protein: CASSWGTEAFF; clone size: many; V gene: TRBV7-9; D gene: -; J gene: TRBJ1-1
CDR3 DNA: TGTGCCAGCACGCCAGGAGAGTCGGACGAGCAGTACTTC; CDR3 protein: CASTPGESDEQYF; clone size: many; V gene: TRBV6-1; D gene: -; J gene: TRBJ2-7
CDR3 DNA: TGTGCCAGCACCTTATCCAGGGAGAGCTCCTACAATGAGCAGTTCTTC; CDR3 protein: CASTLSRESSYNEQFF; clone size: many; V gene: TRBV27; D gene: -; J gene: TRBJ2-1
CDR3 DNA: TGTGCCAGCAGTTACGGTGAAATCTACGAGCAGTACTTC; CDR3 protein: CASSYGEIYEQYF; clone size: -; V gene: TRBV6-2/TRBV6-3; D gene: -; J gene: TRBJ2-7
CDR3 DNA: TGTGCCATCAGAGGGGGCCCGATAGCGGCGGGACCCTCTCCTTCCTACAATGAGCAGTTCTTC; CDR3 protein: CAIRGGPIAAGPSPSYNEQFF; clone size: once; V gene: TRBV10-3; D gene: -; J gene: TRBJ2-1
CDR3 DNA: TGTGCCAGCAGTCCACCCGACAGGTACCACGAGCAGTACTTC; CDR3 protein: CASSPPDRYHEQYF; clone size: many; V gene: TRBV27; D gene: -; J gene: TRBJ2-7
CDR3 DNA: TGCGCCAGCAGCTTGGTCGGGGGACTAACTAGCACAGATACGCAGTATTTT; CDR3 protein: CASSLVGGLTSTDTQYF; clone size: many; V gene: TRBV5-1; D gene: TRBD2; J gene: TRBJ2-3
CDR3 DNA: TGCAGTGCTAGAGGTATTGTCGGAGATAATTCACCCCTCCACTTT; CDR3 protein: CSARGIVGDNSPLHF; clone size: many; V gene: TRBV20-1; D gene: -; J gene: TRBJ1-6
CDR3 DNA: TGTGCCAGTAGGGGACAGGGAAATGAAAAACTGTTTTTT; CDR3 protein: CASRGQGNEKLFF; clone size: many; V gene: TRBV19; D gene: TRBD1; J gene: TRBJ1-4
CDR3 DNA: TGTGCCTGGAGTCAACTGGGGTACGAGCAGTACTTC; CDR3 protein: CAWSQLGYEQYF; clone size: many; V gene: TRBV30; D gene: -; J gene: TRBJ2-7
CDR3 DNA: TGTGCCAGCAGTTACTATTCCGCCAGAATTTACTCTGGAAACACCATATATTTT; CDR3 protein: CASSYYSARIYSGNTIYF; clone size: many; V gene: TRBV6-5; D gene: -; J gene: TRBJ1-3
CDR3 DNA: TGTGCCAGCAGCACACAGGGAAACACTGAAGCTTTCTTT; CDR3 protein: CASSTQGNTEAFF; clone size: -; V gene: TRBV11-1; D gene: -; J gene: TRBJ1-1
CDR3 DNA: TGTGCCAGCTCCGGTCTAGGCGAATCCGGGAAGAGCACATATACGCAGTATTTT; CDR3 protein: CASSGLGESGKSTYTQYF; clone size: few; V gene: TRBV28; D gene: -; J gene: TRBJ2-3
CDR3 DNA: TGCGCCAGCAGCTGGGATTCCAGGGGGCGGTTTTCTGAAGCTTTCTTT; CDR3 protein: CASSWDSRGRFSEAFF; clone size: many; V gene: TRBV5-1; D gene: TRBD1; J gene: TRBJ1-1
CDR3 DNA: TGCAGCGGAGCTGGCAATGAGCAGTTCTTC; CDR3 protein: CSGAGNEQFF; clone size: many; V gene: TRBV29-1; D gene: -; J gene: TRBJ2-1
CDR3 DNA: TGCAGCGTTGGGGGGGGGACGGTTTCCTACGAGCAGTACTTC; CDR3 protein: CSVGGGTVSYEQYF; clone size: many; V gene: TRBV29-1; D gene: TRBD2; J gene: TRBJ2-7
CDR3 DNA: TGTGCCAGCCCCTTGTTGGGTGTGAGCTCCTACAATGAGCAGTTCTTC; CDR3 protein: CASPLLGVSSYNEQFF; clone size: -; V gene: TRBV6-1; D gene: -; J gene: TRBJ2-1
CDR3 DNA: TGCGCCAGCAGCTTGGATGGCAGGGGGCCCTCCTACGAGCAGTACTTC; CDR3 protein: CASSLDGRGPSYEQYF; clone size: many; V gene: TRBV5-1; D gene: TRBD1; J gene: TRBJ2-7
CDR3 DNA: TGTGCCAGCAGTAGTAGGGGGCGGGAGACCCAGTACTTC; CDR3 protein: CASSSRGRETQYF; clone size: many; V gene: TRBV11-2; D gene: TRBD1; J gene: TRBJ2-5
CDR3 DNA: TGCAGTGCTAGCCCAGCGGGGGGGTTCTACGAGCAGTACTTC; CDR3 protein: CSASPAGGFYEQYF; clone size: many; V gene: TRBV20-1; D gene: TRBD2; J gene: TRBJ2-7
CDR3 DNA: TGCAGTGCTAGAGGGGGGATGTTGCCGAATTCACCCCTCCACTTT; CDR3 protein: CSARGGMLPNSPLHF; clone size: many; V gene: TRBV20-1; D gene: -; J gene: TRBJ1-6
CDR3 DNA: TGTGCCCTGGGGGCAGCTACTAACTATGGCTACACCTTC; CDR3 protein: CALGAATNYGYTF; clone size: many; V gene: TRBV12-3/TRBV12-4; D gene: -; J gene: TRBJ1-2